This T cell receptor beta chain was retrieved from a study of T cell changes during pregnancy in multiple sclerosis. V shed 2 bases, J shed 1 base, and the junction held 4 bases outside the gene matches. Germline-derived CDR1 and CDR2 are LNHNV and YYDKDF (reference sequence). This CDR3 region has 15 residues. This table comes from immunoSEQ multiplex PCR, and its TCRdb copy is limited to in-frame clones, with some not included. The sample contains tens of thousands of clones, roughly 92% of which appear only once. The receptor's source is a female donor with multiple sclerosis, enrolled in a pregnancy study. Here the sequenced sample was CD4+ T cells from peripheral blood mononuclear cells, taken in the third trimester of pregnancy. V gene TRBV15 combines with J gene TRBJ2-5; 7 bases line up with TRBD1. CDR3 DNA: TGTGCCACCAGCAGAACCGACAGGGCCCAAGAGACCCAGTACTTC. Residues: CATSRTDRAQETQYF.